Below, one T cell receptor beta chain is given with its context. Those enrolled in Seattle joined during active infection and were followed longitudinally afterward. The sample comes from a study of blood T cell repertoires in COVID-19. Assay used: immunoSEQ multiplex PCR; TCRdb lists only in-frame clones, some missing. The data show roughly 190,000 clones, roughly nine tenths seen once. V lost 3 bases to trimming and J lost 5 bases, with 14 bases between them. This CDR3 has 14 amino acids. Germline V lookup: CDR1 DFQATT, CDR2 SNEGSKA (reference sequence). The clonotype originates from a woman aged 60-70 years with COVID-19, enrolled during active disease. The rearrangement links TRBV20-1 to TRBJ1-5; D may be TRBD1 (5 bases). Material: peripheral blood. The CDR3 protein is CSASGRGIYQPQHF. The CDR3 DNA reads TGCAGTGCTAGTGGTCGGGGGATCTATCAGCCCCAGCATTTT.